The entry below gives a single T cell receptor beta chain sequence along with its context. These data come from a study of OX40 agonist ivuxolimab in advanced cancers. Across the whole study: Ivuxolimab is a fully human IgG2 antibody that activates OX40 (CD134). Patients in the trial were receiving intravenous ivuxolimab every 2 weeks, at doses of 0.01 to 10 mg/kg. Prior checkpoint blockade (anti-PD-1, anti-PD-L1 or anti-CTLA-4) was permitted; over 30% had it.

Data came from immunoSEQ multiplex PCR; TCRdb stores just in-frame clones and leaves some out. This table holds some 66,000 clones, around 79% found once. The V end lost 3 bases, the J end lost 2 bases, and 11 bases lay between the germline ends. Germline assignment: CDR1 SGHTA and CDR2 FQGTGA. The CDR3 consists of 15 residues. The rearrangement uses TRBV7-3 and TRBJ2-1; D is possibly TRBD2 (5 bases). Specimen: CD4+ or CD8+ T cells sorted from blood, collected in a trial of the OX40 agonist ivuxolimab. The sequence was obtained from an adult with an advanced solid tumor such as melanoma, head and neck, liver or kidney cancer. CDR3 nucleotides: TGTGCCAGCAGCTTGGGAAGCGGCACCTACAATGAGCAGTTCTTC. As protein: CASSLGSGTYNEQFF.